This T cell receptor (beta chain) was captured by sequencing in a study of blood T cell repertoires in COVID-19. This CDR3 comprises 15 residues. Trimming at V came to 1 base and at J to 6 bases, leaving 4 bases not matched to a gene. Germline V CDR1 and CDR2: LGHNA, YSLEER. Original methodology: Amplified reference gene primers provided the basis for estimating nucleated cell counts. Here immunoSEQ multiplex PCR was the method, and the copy in TCRdb shows in-frame clones only, minus some. For V, J and clone size, that table is used; D and trimming come from the DNA. This table has under 150,000 clones, around 88% appearing once.

J is TRBJ1-4 and V is TRBV4-3, with 8 bases that match TRBD1. The material sequenced was peripheral blood. The receptor was isolated from a human donor in a cohort sampled during active COVID-19. CDR3: CASSQGTGRDEKLFF. In DNA form, the CDR3 reads TGCGCCAGCAGCCAAGGGACAGGGAGGGATGAAAAACTGTTTTTT.